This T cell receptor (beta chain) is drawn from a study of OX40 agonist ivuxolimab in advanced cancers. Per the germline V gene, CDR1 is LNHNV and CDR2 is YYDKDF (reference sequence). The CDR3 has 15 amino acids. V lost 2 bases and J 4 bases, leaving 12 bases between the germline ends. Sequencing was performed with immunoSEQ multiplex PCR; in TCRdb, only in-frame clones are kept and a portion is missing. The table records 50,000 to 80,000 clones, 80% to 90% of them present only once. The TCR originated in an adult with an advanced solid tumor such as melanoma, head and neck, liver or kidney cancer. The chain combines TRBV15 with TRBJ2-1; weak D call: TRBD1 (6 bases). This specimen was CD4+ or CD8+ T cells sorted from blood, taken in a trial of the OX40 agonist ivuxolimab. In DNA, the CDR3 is TGTGCCACCAGCAGAAAAGTACAGGGTTACAATGAGCAGTTCTTC. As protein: CATSRKVQGYNEQFF.